Listed here are 9 T cell receptor beta chains from one sample, sequenced in a study of cytomegalovirus exposure and HLA in healthy donors. It was with 60 Vbeta and 13 Jbeta primers that the PCR ran. Sequencing was performed with immunoSEQ multiplex PCR; in TCRdb, only in-frame clones are kept and a portion is missing. The data show some 150,000 clones, around four fifths seen once. The sequenced sample consisted of PBMCs. These TCRs come from a woman aged 40-49 years in good health and CMV-seronegative.

A remark on this clone: One base away lies a much larger clone, so this may be a sequencing read error. The rearrangement links TRBV7-2 to TRBJ1-1, with D uncertain. The CDR3 has 13 amino acids. Per germline, CDR1 SGHTA and CDR2 FQGNSA. V lost 5 bases and J 0 bases, leaving 7 bases between the germline ends. The CDR3 is CASSLQMNTEAFF. The CDR3 nucleotides read TGTGCCAGCAGCCTACAGATGAACACTGAAGCTTTCTTT.

The V and J genes are TRBV9 and TRBJ2-1; 10 bases align to TRBD2. The germline CDR1 and CDR2 sequences are SGDLS and YYNGEE. The trim removed 2 bases at V and 0 bases at J, leaving 5 bases unmatched. The CDR3 totals 17 residues. This chain's CDR3 is CASSVAIAGGSYNEQFF. In DNA form, the CDR3 reads TGTGCCAGCAGCGTCGCTATAGCGGGGGGCTCCTACAATGAGCAGTTCTTC.

The chain joins TRBV28 to TRBJ1-4; D is unclear. Germline V gives CDR1 MDHEN, CDR2 SYDVKM. The CDR3 extends over 13 amino acids. V shed 2 bases and J shed 5 bases, with 6 bases lying between them. The CDR3 sequence is CASSLQINEKLFF. For the CDR3, the DNA is TGTGCCAGCAGTTTACAGATAAATGAAAAACTGTTTTTT.

The genes are TRBV7-3 and TRBJ1-1, with a possible D match to TRBD1 (5 bases). This CDR3 spans 13 amino acids. Germline V CDR1 and CDR2: SGHTA, FQGTGA. Deletions cut 3 bases from V and 5 bases from J, with 10 bases between. For the CDR3, the DNA is TGTGCCAGCAGCTTTGATCGGACAACTGAAGCTTTCTTT. Protein: CASSFDRTTEAFF.

V usage is TRBV7-2 and J usage is TRBJ1-1; 8 bases align to TRBD1. After removal of 5 bases from V and 11 bases from J, the junction contained 13 bases not matched to a gene. From germline, CDR1 is SGHTA and CDR2 FQGNSA. The CDR3 is 14 amino acids. The CDR3 DNA sequence: TGTGCCAGCAGCCCCGCCGGGGACAGGCAATGGGCTTTCTTT. It yields the protein CASSPAGDRQWAFF. Using reference TRBV7-2 and TRBJ1-1 for the parts outside the CDR3, the full variable domain is GAGVSQSPSNKVTEKGKDVELRCDPISGHTALYWYRQSLGQGLEFLIYFQGNSAPDKSGLPSDRFSAERTGGSVSTLTIQRTQQEDSAVYLCASSPAGDRQWAFFGQGTRLTVV.

The V gene is TRBV10-3, the J gene TRBJ2-7, with a tentative D call TRBD1 (5 bases). V shed 0 bases and J shed 2 bases, with 11 bases lying between them. The CDR3 totals 15 residues. CDR1 and CDR2 (germline): ENHRY, SYGVKD. The CDR3 reads CAISESPGPAYEQYF. The DNA of the CDR3 is TGTGCCATCAGTGAGTCCCCAGGGCCGGCCTACGAGCAGTACTTC.

The chain carries TRBV19 and TRBJ1-1, with 7 bases lining up with TRBD1. This CDR3 has 15 amino acids. Germline trimming cut 5 bases from V and 1 base from J; bases unmatched to any gene: 7. Germline assignment: CDR1 LNHDA and CDR2 SQIVND (reference sequence). CDR3: CASSPRTGTNTEAFF. CDR3 nucleotide sequence: TGTGCCAGTAGTCCCCGGACAGGTACGAACACTGAAGCTTTCTTT.

Points on this clone: One end of the junction is discordant with germline, which a read error may explain. The V call is TRBV7-9, the J call TRBJ2-5; the D gene is possibly TRBD1 (5 bases). The length of the CDR3 is 12 residues. Germline V gene data show CDR1 as SEHNR and CDR2 as FQNEAQ (reference sequence). CDR3 coding DNA: TGTTCCAGTCAGGGTCGGCGAGAGACCCAGTACTTC. Protein: CSSQGRRETQYF. Variable domain in full (rest from reference TRBV7-9 and TRBJ2-5): DTGVSQNPRHKITKRGQNVTFRCDPISEHNRLYWYRQTLGQGPEFLTYFQNEAQLEKSRLLSDRFSAERPKGSFSTLEIQRTEQGDSAMYLCSSQGRRETQYFGPGTRLLVL.

A few counts support this clone. This chain joins TRBV27 and TRBJ1-5, with 8 bases matching TRBD1. Trimming removed 4 bases from V and 0 bases from J; junction bases left unmatched: 5. Germline V gene data show CDR1 as MNHEY and CDR2 as SMNVEV (reference sequence). This CDR3 has 16 amino acids. CDR3: CASSSSGGSSNQPQHF. CDR3 nucleotide sequence: TGTGCCAGCAGTTCCTCAGGGGGCTCTAGCAATCAGCCCCAGCATTTT.